The 13 T cell receptor beta chains below all came from one sample that was sequenced in a study of blood T cells in healthy people across ages. It was with a sample-barcoded 5' primer and a J-beta primer mix that a second PCR of roughly 7 to 12 cycles was run. TCRdb re-analysed the 5' RACE reads in MiXCR, keeping a single row per CDR3 protein. The sample records some 710,000 distinct CDR3 sequences, approximately 22% being singletons. The sample comprised blood. These receptors were collected from a man aged 65-85 years in good health.

This sequence joins TRBV20-1 and TRBJ1-3; D uncertain. Germline CDR1 is DFQATT and CDR2 is SNEGSKA (reference sequence). Between the trimmed V and J ends, which lost 7 bases and 0 bases, there was a span of 10 bases. The CDR3 contains 13 residues. The CDR3 bases are TGCAGTGTTCAGACGGCCTCTGGAAACACCATATATTTT. Translated: CSVQTASGNTIYF.

On this clonotype itself: A read error may explain this, as a much larger clone is one base away. The V call is TRBV10-3, the J call TRBJ1-3, with D uncertain. The CDR3 sequence is 16 residues long. Between the trimmed V and J ends, which lost 5 bases and 4 bases, there was a span of 18 bases. From germline, CDR1 is ENHRY and CDR2 SYGVKD. This CDR3 reads CAISQLDPFYGNTIYF. The CDR3 DNA is TGTGCCATCAGTCAACTGGACCCTTTCTACGGAAACACCATATATTTT.

The chain has TRBV12-3 or TRBV12-4 and TRBJ2-1; 8 positions match TRBD1. V was pared by 5 bases and J by 7 bases, with 13 bases of the junction left unmatched. The CDR3 loop spans 16 amino acids. Here the CDR3 DNA reads TGTGCCAGCAGTCCCCGGACAGGGAAGAGGTGGAATGAGCAGTTCTTC. Amino acid sequence: CASSPRTGKRWNEQFF.

The chain joins TRBV4-3 to TRBJ2-7, with no clear D. Germline-derived CDR1 and CDR2 are LGHNA and YSLEER. This CDR3 has 16 residues. Trimming took 1 base from V and 0 from J, leaving 13 bases between them. The CDR3 region is CASSQGGGRYSYEQYV. For the CDR3, the DNA is TGCGCCAGCAGCCAAGGTGGCGGACGGTACTCCTACGAGCAGTACGTC.

CDR3: CASSLYDRVEEKLFF. CDR3 DNA: TGCGCCAGCAGCTTGTACGACAGGGTGGAAGAAAAACTGTTTTTT. The chain has TRBV5-1 and TRBJ1-4, with 7 bases identical to TRBD1. Losses at the gene ends were 1 base for V and 8 bases for J; bases not matched to a gene: 8. Germline lookup yields CDR1 SGHRS and CDR2 YFSETQ. The CDR3 sequence is 15 residues long. Full variable domain (missing parts from reference TRBV5-1 and TRBJ1-4): KAGVTQTPRYLIKTRGQQVTLSCSPISGHRSVSWYQQTPGQGLQFLFEYFSETQRNKGNFPGRFSGRQFSNSRSEMNVSTLELGDSALYLCASSLYDRVEEKLFFGSGTQLSVL.

This chain connects TRBV12-3 or TRBV12-4 to TRBJ2-5, with D possibly being TRBD2 (6 bases). The CDR3 has 14 residues. V was pared by 6 bases and J by 7 bases, with 18 bases between. The CDR3 is CASRAEGGVGTQYF. CDR3 coding DNA: TGTGCCAGCAGGGCCGAAGGAGGGGTTGGGACCCAGTACTTC.

The chain employs TRBV27 and TRBJ2-5, with 8 bases fitting TRBD2. The CDR3 covers 14 residues. Germline assignment: CDR1 MNHEY and CDR2 SMNVEV (reference sequence). Trimming took 9 bases from V and 2 from J; bases not matched to a gene: 8. DNA of the CDR3: TGTGCCAGAGACACTAGCGGCAAACAAGAGACCCAGTACTTC. Translating it yields CARDTSGKQETQYF.

CDR3 protein: CASSRRDTNTEAFF. The CDR3 nucleotides are TGTGCCAGCTCTCGCCGGGACACCAACACTGAAGCTTTCTTT. This chain uses TRBV18 with TRBJ1-1; weak D call: TRBD1 (6 bases). This CDR3 has 14 residues. CDR1 and CDR2 (germline): KGHSH, LQKENI. V lost 6 bases to trimming and J lost 2 bases, with 13 bases between them. Together with reference TRBV18 and TRBJ1-1, the CDR3 gives the full variable domain: NAGVMQNPRHLVRRRGQEARLRCSPMKGHSHVYWYRQLPEEGLKFMVYLQKENIIDESGMPKERFSAEFPKEGPSILRIQQVVRGDSAAYFCASSRRDTNTEAFFGQGTRLTVV.

The chain links TRBV11-3 to TRBJ2-1; D tentatively reads TRBD1 or TRBD2 (6 bases each). This CDR3 contains 15 residues. The ends were cut back, 0 bases at V and 6 bases at J, with 12 bases in the middle. The germline V gene has CDR1 SGHNT and CDR2 YENEEA. CDR3 amino acids: CASSLEGGHGNEQFF. CDR3 coding DNA: TGTGCCAGCAGCTTAGAGGGGGGCCACGGCAATGAGCAGTTCTTC.

V and J are TRBV6-1 and TRBJ1-3; no firm D call. CDR1 and CDR2 from the germline V gene are MNHNS and SASEGT. The CDR3 totals 16 residues. The germline V and J ends were trimmed by 6 bases and 0 bases, with 15 bases remaining between them. The CDR3: CASRPTHSISGNTIYF. CDR3 nucleotide sequence: TGTGCCAGCAGGCCCACCCACTCTATCTCTGGAAACACCATATATTTT.

Regarding this clonotype: At one boundary the junction diverges from the germline segment, which might be a read error. The chain has TRBV7-2 and TRBJ1-4, with D perhaps TRBD1 (5 bases). The CDR3 runs to 15 residues. Per germline, CDR1 SGHTA and CDR2 FQGNSA. CDR3 nucleotide sequence: TGTGCCAGCAGCCCCTCCGGGGGAACTAGTGAAAAACTGTTTTTT. This translates into CASSPSGGTSEKLFF. Supplemented by reference TRBV7-2 and TRBJ1-4, the full variable domain reads GAGVSQSPSNKVTEKGKDVELRCDPISGHTALYWYRQSLGQGLEFLIYFQGNSAPDKSGLPSDRFSAERTGGSVSTLTIQRTQQEDSAVYLCASSPSGGTSEKLFFGSGTQLSVL.

The chain joins TRBV2 to TRBJ1-1; D gene ambiguous. Per germline, CDR1 SNHLY and CDR2 FYNNEI. The CDR3 totals 11 residues. Trimming shortened V by 7 bases and J by 11 bases, and 14 bases separated the two germline ends. For the CDR3, the DNA is TGTGCCAGCACGAGGGAAGTTGGGGCTTTCTTT. Amino acids: CASTREVGAFF.

This clonotype was counted only a few times. The CDR3 DNA follows: TGCGCCAGCAGCTTAGTGGGGGACGCTAGCACAGATACGCAGTATTTT. It translates to CASSLVGDASTDTQYF. The J gene is TRBJ2-3, the V gene TRBV5-1, with D possibly being TRBD1 or TRBD2 (5 bases each). Germline V gives CDR1 SGHRS, CDR2 YFSETQ. This CDR3 has 16 amino acids. Trimming took 2 bases from V and 0 from J, leaving 13 bases between them.